A single sample is the source of the 19 T cell receptor beta chains below, sequenced in a study of shared clonotypes between healthy human individuals. The table came from immunoSEQ multiplex PCR; TCRdb's copy has only in-frame clones and leaves some out. The table shows 2 million to 2.5 million clones, with approximately 95% occurring only once. Sequenced sample: naive CD4+ T cells from PBMCs. Subset: CD45RA+ positively selected. Receptors were obtained from a man between 18 and 29 years old in good health. Some clones in this sample may be carry-over from other donors' samples.

J is TRBJ1-1 and V is TRBV19, with 7 bases that match TRBD1. Trimming at V came to 4 bases and at J to 1 base, leaving 15 bases not matched to a gene. Germline CDR1 is LNHDA and CDR2 is SQIVND (reference sequence). This CDR3 contains 18 residues. CDR3: CASSTPGQTVNPNTEAFF. CDR3 bases: TGTGCCAGTAGTACACCGGGACAGACCGTAAACCCGAACACTGAAGCTTTCTTT.

The genes are TRBV5-4 and TRBJ2-7; D might be TRBD1 (7 bases). V dropped 2 bases and J dropped 1 base, with 10 bases sitting between them. CDR1 is SGHNT and CDR2 is YYREEE in the germline V gene (reference sequence). This CDR3 comprises 14 residues. This CDR3 is CASSFAGQSYEQYF. CDR3 sequence (DNA): TGTGCCAGCAGCTTTGCGGGACAGTCCTACGAGCAGTACTTC.

The rearrangement links TRBV19 to TRBJ2-3; D is unclear. CDR1 is LNHDA, CDR2 SQIVND, per germline (reference sequence). The CDR3 covers 13 residues. V lost 2 bases, J lost 4 bases, and 7 bases lay in between. The CDR3 here is CASSIRPADTQYF. CDR3 bases: TGTGCCAGTAGTATACGACCCGCAGATACGCAGTATTTT.

The gene calls are TRBV7-2 and TRBJ2-3; the D is unclear. The ends were cut back, 5 bases at V and 5 bases at J, with 8 bases in the middle. The CDR3 sequence is 12 residues long. CDR1 is SGHTA, CDR2 FQGNSA, per germline. The CDR3 is CASSLDRDTQYF. CDR3 coding DNA: TGTGCCAGCAGCCTCGACCGAGATACGCAGTATTTT.

The chain couples TRBV6-1 to TRBJ1-5; TRBD1 matches at 7 bases. V gave up 4 bases and J gave up 0 bases; unmatched junction bases: 6. Germline assignment: CDR1 MNHNS and CDR2 SASEGT. CDR3 length equals 16 residues. DNA of the CDR3: TGTGCCAGCAGTGTAACCGGGACAGATAGCAATCAGCCCCAGCATTTT. This sequence encodes CASSVTGTDSNQPQHF.

The chain uses TRBV19 and TRBJ2-1; 10 bases are a match to TRBD2. The CDR3 is 16 amino acids. V gave up 4 bases and J gave up 0 bases; unmatched junction bases: 3. Germline CDR1 LNHDA, CDR2 SQIVND (reference sequence). The CDR3, as DNA: TGTGCCAGTAGTACATTAGCGGGAGGCTCCTACAATGAGCAGTTCTTC. Translation: CASSTLAGGSYNEQFF.

This sequence joins TRBV18 and TRBJ2-3, with D possibly matching TRBD1 (6 bases). Trimming removed 6 bases at V and 5 bases at J, with 18 bases between. The CDR3 runs to 15 residues. Germline assignment: CDR1 KGHSH and CDR2 LQKENI. The CDR3 sequence is CASSPVLGAGDTQYF. DNA of the CDR3: TGTGCCAGCTCCCCGGTCCTGGGGGCTGGAGATACGCAGTATTTT.

J is TRBJ2-5 and V is TRBV4-3; 8 bases agree with TRBD2. J gave up 5 bases and V 3 bases, and 20 bases lay outside the gene matches. CDR3 length: 19 amino acids. Looked up from germline, CDR1 is LGHNA and CDR2 is YSLEER. CDR3 coding DNA: TGCGCCAGCAGCCAGGATTTACAACTCCCGGGAGGGTTGGGGGAGACCCAGTACTTC. It is translated as CASSQDLQLPGGLGETQYF.

J is TRBJ2-1 and V is TRBV7-8; 11 nucleotides line up with TRBD2. The CDR3 is made up of 18 amino acids. V gave up 0 bases and J gave up 2 bases; unmatched junction bases: 6. The germline V gene encodes CDR1 SGHVS and CDR2 FQNEAQ. CDR3 DNA sequence: TGTGCCAGCAGCTTAGCAGGTAGCGGGAGGGCCCCCTACAATGAGCAGTTCTTC. It encodes CASSLAGSGRAPYNEQFF.

The chain recombines TRBV7-9 with TRBJ2-1, with D possibly being TRBD1 or TRBD2 (5 bases each). Germline lookup yields CDR1 SEHNR and CDR2 FQNEAQ (reference sequence). Deletions cut 1 base from V and 6 bases from J, with 19 bases between. There are 17 residues in the CDR3. In DNA, the CDR3 is TGTGCCAGCAGCTTAGAATTGGGACCAGCGGTGGTCAATGAGCAGTTCTTC. Translated: CASSLELGPAVVNEQFF.

The V gene is TRBV29-1, the J gene TRBJ2-5; 12 nucleotides match TRBD2. V trimming: 7 bases; J trimming: 4 bases; junction bases outside the gene matches: 7. From germline, CDR1 is SQVTM and CDR2 ANQGSEA. The CDR3 consists of 14 residues. As DNA, the CDR3 is TGCAGCGAGTCTAGCGGGAGGGCGGGAGAGACCCAGTACTTC. This sequence encodes CSESSGRAGETQYF.

As concerns this clone: Other DNA sequences within the sample encode an identical CDR3. The V call is TRBV15, the J call TRBJ1-4, with D unclear. The CDR3 consists of 15 residues. The V and J ends lost 1 base and 0 bases respectively, with 6 bases between them. Germline values: CDR1 LNHNV, CDR2 YYDKDF (reference sequence). CDR3 region: CATSRVVATNEKLFF. The CDR3 nucleotides read TGTGCCACCAGCAGAGTAGTGGCAACTAATGAAAAACTGTTTTTT.

V is TRBV10-3 and J is TRBJ2-1; possible D gene TRBD1, 7 bases. Trimming took 4 bases from V and 6 from J, leaving 13 bases between them. The CDR3 runs 14 residues. CDR1 and CDR2 (germline): ENHRY, SYGVKD. The CDR3, as DNA: TGTGCCATCAGTGGGCCAGGGGGAGGCAATGAGCAGTTCTTC. This sequence encodes CAISGPGGGNEQFF.

This CDR3 is CAWMWTSGRYNEQFF. CDR3 in DNA: TGTGCCTGGATGTGGACTAGCGGGAGGTACAATGAGCAGTTCTTC. This chain joins TRBV30 and TRBJ2-1; 14 positions match TRBD2. Germline V gene lookup returns CDR1 GTSNPN and CDR2 SVGIG (reference sequence). Trimming at V came to 4 bases and at J to 4 bases, leaving 3 bases not matched to a gene. The length of the CDR3 is 15 residues.

Points on this clone: Different DNA sequences within this sample yield the same CDR3. The chain employs TRBV5-4 and TRBJ2-7; D unclear. The CDR3 is made up of 13 amino acids. Germline V gives CDR1 SGHNT, CDR2 YYREEE (reference sequence). The germline V and J ends were trimmed by 0 bases and 1 base, with 5 bases remaining between them. The CDR3 spells CASSLGRSYEQYF. Written as DNA, the CDR3 is TGTGCCAGCAGCTTGGGTCGGTCCTACGAGCAGTACTTC.

Details on this clone: Other DNA sequences from this sample encode an identical CDR3 as well. This chain uses TRBV6-5 with TRBJ1-5; 9 bases match TRBD1. Germline CDR1 and CDR2: MNHEY and SVGAGI. The CDR3 runs to 13 residues. The ends lost 6 bases at V and 4 bases at J; junction bases unmatched: 1. CDR3 sequence (DNA): TGTGCCAGCAGGGGACAGGGAAATCAGCCCCAGCATTTT. It codes for CASRGQGNQPQHF.

The chain joins TRBV28 to TRBJ2-7; TRBD2 matches 9 bases. The V segment lost 4 bases and the J segment 0 bases; nucleotides outside the gene matches: 10. Germline CDR1 reads MDHEN; CDR2 reads SYDVKM. The CDR3 has 17 amino acids. CDR3 coding DNA: TGTGCCAGCAGTTCACACTGGTCTAGCGGGACCTCCTACGAGCAGTACTTC. Translation gives CASSSHWSSGTSYEQYF. Using reference TRBV28 and TRBJ2-7 for the parts outside the CDR3, the full variable domain is DVKVTQSSRYLVKRTGEKVFLECVQDMDHENMFWYRQDPGLGLRLIYFSYDVKMKEKGDIPEGYSVSREKKERFSLILESASTNQTSMYLCASSSHWSSGTSYEQYFGPGTRLTVT.

The chain joins TRBV7-9 to TRBJ2-7, with D unresolved. Germline-derived CDR1 and CDR2 are SEHNR and FQNEAQ (reference sequence). The CDR3 is 11 amino acids. V shed 5 bases and J shed 6 bases, with 8 bases lying between them. The CDR3 nucleotides read TGTGCCAGCAGCCCAGGTTCCGAGCAGTACTTC. Protein product: CASSPGSEQYF.

In this sample, this clone turned up a few times. V gene TRBV6-5 combines with J gene TRBJ1-2; D remains ambiguous. The length of the CDR3 is 13 residues. CDR1 and CDR2 from the germline V gene are MNHEY and SVGAGI. V lost 6 bases, J lost 7 bases, and 15 bases lay in between. CDR3 DNA: TGTGCCAGCAGACGGGGAGGAGATCGTGGCTACACCTTC. It is translated as CASRRGGDRGYTF.